Listed below are T cell receptor beta chains from one sample, sequenced in a study of blood T cells in healthy people across ages. Using its own MiXCR run on the 5' RACE reads, TCRdb lists one record per CDR3 protein. The data show 2 million or so distinct CDR3 sequences, just under 50% seen once. The sequenced sample consisted of blood. The source of these receptors is a middle-aged woman in good health. CDR3s include the opening cysteine and the closing phenylalanine or tryptophan. A D gene is named only where the DNA matches it firmly. Size is omitted from some rows. Given values are once, few, many or a class for expanded clones.

>TRBJ2-3|TRBD2|NA|TRBV20-1
TGCAGTGCCCAGGGACTAGCGGGCGACACAGATACGCAGTATTTT
CSAQGLAGDTDTQYF
>TRBJ2-3|NA|few|TRBV2
TGTGCCAGCAGTGACGGGGGTCCCATGGCAGATACGCAGTATTTT
CASSDGGPMADTQYF
>TRBJ1-2|NA|NA|TRBV7-2
TGTGCCAGCAGCTTAGTGTGCAGGGACAAATTGGAACTTGGCTACACCTTC
CASSLVCRDKLELGYTF
>TRBJ2-5|TRBD2|NA|TRBV29-1
TGCAGCGTTGCGGCGGGGGTAGGGGAGACCCAGTACTTC
CSVAAGVGETQYF
>TRBJ1-6|NA|many|TRBV12-3/TRBV12-4
TGTGCCAGCAGTTACGGTAATTCACCCCTCCACTTT
CASSYGNSPLHF
>TRBJ2-1|NA|few|TRBV6-5
TGTGCCAGCAGGAGGGTGGGGGCAATCAATGAGCAGTTCTTC
CASRRVGAINEQFF
>TRBJ1-2|TRBD1|NA|TRBV7-2
TGTGCCAGCAGCTGGTCCGGGACAGGGGGTAACTATGGCTACACCTTC
CASSWSGTGGNYGYTF
>TRBJ1-1|NA|NA|TRBV20-1
TGCAGTGCTCTCACCGGGACTGCGAACACTGAAGCTTTCTTT
CSALTGTANTEAFF
>TRBJ2-7|TRBD1|NA|TRBV5-5
TGTGCCAGCAGCATAGAGCCCGGGACAGGCGTCTACGAGCAGTACTTC
CASSIEPGTGVYEQYF
>TRBJ2-1|NA|NA|TRBV7-9
TGTGCCAGCAGCTTAGGTGCAGGGGAAGTCAATGAGCAGTTCTTC
CASSLGAGEVNEQFF
>TRBJ2-7|NA|few|TRBV3-1
TGTGCCAGCAGCCAAGTGTTGGGGGCCGAGCAGTACTTC
CASSQVLGAEQYF